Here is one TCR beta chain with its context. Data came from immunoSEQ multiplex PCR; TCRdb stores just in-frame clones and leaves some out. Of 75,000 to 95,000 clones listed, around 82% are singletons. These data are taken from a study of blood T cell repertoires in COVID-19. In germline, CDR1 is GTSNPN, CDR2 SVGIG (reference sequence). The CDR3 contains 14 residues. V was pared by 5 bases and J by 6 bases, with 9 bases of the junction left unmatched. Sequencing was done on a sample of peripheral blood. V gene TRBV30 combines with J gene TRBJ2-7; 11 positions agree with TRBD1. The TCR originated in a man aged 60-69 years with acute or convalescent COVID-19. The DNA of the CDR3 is TGTGCCTGGGCGCACCGGGACAGGGGGAGCGAGCAGTACTTC. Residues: CAWAHRDRGSEQYF.